This T cell receptor beta chain is drawn from a study of T-cell reconstitution after alpha-beta-depleted transplantation in children. This clonotype has ten or more counts. Its cognate antigen is unknown. Trimming removed 8 bases from V and 6 bases from J, with 9 bases in between. Germline lookup yields CDR1 ENHRY and CDR2 SYGVKD. The CDR3 extends over 11 amino acids. Using unique molecular identifiers, the investigators prepared the TCRbeta library. TCRdb fed the PCR reads into MiXCR, producing one record per CDR3 protein. The table lists approximately 290,000 distinct CDR3 sequences, roughly 10% of them singletons. Study-level points and caveats: Alpha-beta T cells present about two months after transplant were reported to originate from several hundred expanded graft clones. At one year after transplant, newly produced T cells mostly accounted for T-cell counts and diversity. It was surviving recipient T cells and thymic progenitors that gave some patients high TCRbeta diversity at day 60.

The chain is built from TRBV10-3 and TRBJ2-3, with a tentative D call TRBD1 (6 bases). Source: peripheral blood, taken 180 days after TCRalphabeta/CD19-depleted stem cell transplant. The TCR originated in a male patient aged 2 to 10 who had a stem cell transplant for chronic granulomatous disease, so the T cells may come from the graft donor. The CDR3 DNA is TGTGCCATCCGGGACATGGATACGCAGTATTTT. This gives the protein CAIRDMDTQYF.